This TCR beta chain appears in the sequencing data of a study of cytotoxic CD8 clonotypes in ibrutinib-treated CLL. Study-level results: At baseline, clonality was higher than in age-matched healthy donors and correlated with CD8+ counts. Public clonotypes, found uncommonly, either contracted or stayed stable on treatment. There were differences in sampling times between sustained-remission and progressing patients.

Libraries of TCR beta were made from 1.5 to 2.5 micrograms of genomic DNA that came from cryopreserved PBMCs. Here immunoSEQ multiplex PCR was the method, and the copy in TCRdb shows in-frame clones only, minus some. The top ten hold under 8% of the sample, which has 300,000 or so clones, over 60% seen once. CDR3 length equals 13 residues. Looked up from germline, CDR1 is LNHNV and CDR2 is YYDKDF (reference sequence). V lost 4 bases and J lost 2; bases outside the gene matches: 2. In regard to this clone: The antigen is unknown.

The origin of this receptor is a human donor with chronic lymphocytic leukemia. The chain employs TRBV15 and TRBJ2-7, with 7 nucleotides matching TRBD1. Sequenced here: PBMCs, sampled after 36 months of ibrutinib treatment. This chain's CDR3 is CATSIDRAYEQYF. In DNA form, the CDR3 reads TGTGCCACCAGCATCGACAGGGCCTACGAGCAGTACTTC.